This T cell receptor (beta chain) was found in a study of early stage breast cancer tumors (dated by TCRdb to the late 2010s). As for the study more broadly: Of the roughly 15 invasive breast tumors, approximately 11 were found to be estrogen receptor-positive, progesterone receptor-positive and HER2-negative. Of the roughly twelve ER+/PR+/HER2- tumors, eight were classified as invasive ductal carcinomas and four as invasive lobular carcinomas. On average, each sample got around 10-fold read coverage. Across all samples, some 2.8 million templates representing 1.2 million or so unique clonotypes were detected.

CDR1 and CDR2, looked up from the germline V gene (reference sequence), are SEHNR and FQNEAQ. Trimming costs V 1 base and J 1 base, and their ends lie 7 bases apart. The CDR3 sequence holds 14 residues, the cysteine and phenylalanine included. Left in the record is the CDR3 DNA by itself, 42 bases read in frame from the first base. Study-wide conclusions, independent of this receptor: Greater similarity was observed between blood and normal breast repertoires than between blood and tumor repertoires, and tumor was distinguished from normal in most of the 16 patients when each tissue was compared with blood. Enriched TCRB sequences shared across patients were mostly commonly generated sequences, unlikely to play an important role in the tumor microenvironment. Bulk genomic DNA sequencing of unsorted cells missed chain pairing and functional markers such as CD4, CD8 and FOXP3. Analysis by tumor subtype was prevented by the small cohort size. Approximately 2.5-fold higher T cell density and higher clonality were observed in tumors than in adjacent normal breast tissue.

As to this clone: The antigen this receptor binds is unknown. No base quality information exists; no much larger clone differs at one position.

Two independent genomic DNA replicates were amplified for each sample, with around 0.5 ug used for blood and 1.5 ug for tumor or normal breast. Following the manufacturer's instructions, the ImmunoSeq Intro kit was used to carry out TCRB sequencing on genomic DNA. The multiplex PCR ran for about 31 cycles using proprietary primers and spike-in control sequences for absolute quantification. Single-end 150-bp reads were used to sequence an 87-bp fragment covering the CDR3 and the flanking V and J genes. Each lane of an Illumina MiSeq running version 3.0 chemistry carried seven multiplexed samples, with two replicates apiece. On the authors' methods: The vendor's proprietary pipeline handled the raw data processing, merging both replicates into a single result for each sample. To define clonotypes, the study grouped productive rearrangements that shared the V-gene family, CDR3 amino acid sequence and J-gene segment. Clonality was calculated as 1 minus the normalized Shannon entropy (Pielou evenness) of TCRB abundances. T cell density was estimated by dividing total templates by the number of input cells inferred from the DNA input amount. Recon, run with its default parameters, was used to estimate overall repertoire diversity and clonality. A clonotype counted as tumor-enriched if its abundance in tumor exceeded 0.1% and was at least 32-fold higher than its abundance in normal breast. Entries here come from immuneACCESS through TCRdb and include only in-frame sequences with V and J called. Some clones fail to appear in such tables; in the studies checked, an unresolved V gene covers under half of the shortfall, and the cause of the remainder is unknown. From that table come the V and J calls and clone size; the DNA was used to work out D and trimming. For this sample the table gives more than 65,000 clones, of which over 80% were detected only once. Jointly, the top ten make up 4.7% of the sample.

The study profiled bulk TCR beta-chain repertoires in matched peripheral blood, tumor and adjacent normal breast tissue taken from approximately 15 patients with early-stage breast cancer. Before surgery, whole blood (about 4.5-10 mL) was collected into EDTA tubes and processed within 2 hours. Ficoll-Paque centrifugation in SepMate-50 tubes was used to isolate peripheral blood mononuclear cells. PBMCs were cryopreserved in approximately 90% FBS with about 10% DMSO in aliquots of about 1.9 to 4.5 million cells and stored in liquid nitrogen. Genomic DNA was extracted with the Qiagen AllPrep DNA/RNA Mini kit.

Source material: blood. This TCR came from a person in their 40s with breast cancer. The chain joins TRBV7-9 to TRBJ1-1; the D gene is perhaps TRBD1, from 5 matching bases. In nucleotides, the sequence is TGTGCCAGCAGCTTAGGACAGTGGAACACTGAAGCTTTCTTT. The encoded protein is CASSLGQWNTEAFF.